These T cell receptor beta chains were read from a single sample in a study of Graves' ophthalmopathy and Graves' hyperthyroidism. One entry per CDR3 protein, called by TCRdb with MiXCR from the multiplex PCR reads. The sample has 220,000 or so distinct CDR3 sequences; 20% to 25% are singletons. Sequenced material: peripheral blood. The receptor set was obtained from a woman in her 50s with Graves' ophthalmopathy. Each CDR3 is given with its conserved first and last residue. Each record gives: V gene, J gene, D gene, clone size, CDR3 DNA, CDR3 protein. A D gene is named only where the DNA matches it firmly. Only some rows state a clone size, as once, few, many or a class for expanded clones.

TRBV19	TRBJ1-1	TRBD1	many	TGTGCCAGTAGTGGCAGGGGGGGCATGAACACTGAAGCTTTCTTT	CASSGRGGMNTEAFF
TRBV12-3/TRBV12-4	TRBJ1-2	-	many	TGTGCCAGCAGTTTAAGGTTGAGCGTGGCAGCCGCTAATCTCAATGGCTACACCTTC	CASSLRLSVAAANLNGYTF
TRBV6-1	TRBJ2-2	-	many	TGTGCCAGCAGTGAGCGCCAGATGGGCGCCGGGGAGCTGTTTTTT	CASSERQMGAGELFF
TRBV5-1	TRBJ2-7	-	once	TGCGCCAGCAGCGAAGACAGCTCCTACGAGCAGTACTTC	CASSEDSSYEQYF
TRBV6-1	TRBJ1-1	-	-	TGTGCCAGCAGTGAAGCCCCAGGTAACACTGAAGCTTTCTTT	CASSEAPGNTEAFF
TRBV7-9	TRBJ2-6	TRBD1	many	TGTGCCAGCAGCTTAAGTCAGGGACAGGGTTCTGGGGCCAACGTCCTGACTTTC	CASSLSQGQGSGANVLTF
TRBV12-3/TRBV12-4	TRBJ2-5	-	-	TGTGCCAGCAGTTTTGTGCCGCAACGAGAGACCCAGTACTTC	CASSFVPQRETQYF
TRBV7-3	TRBJ2-5	-	many	TGTGCCAGCAGCTTATCGTACAAAGAGACCCAGTACTTC	CASSLSYKETQYF
TRBV27	TRBJ2-2	-	-	TGTGCCAGCAGGAGAGCGGCAGGCGACACCGGGGAGCTGTATTTT	CASRRAAGDTGELYF
TRBV12-3/TRBV12-4	TRBJ2-7	TRBD2	many	TGTGCCAGCAGCTCTAGCGGGACGGCTGCCGAGCAGTACTTC	CASSSSGTAAEQYF
TRBV11-2	TRBJ2-6	-	many	TGTGCCAGCAGCCTCCAGGGATACGGAACTGGGGCCAACGTCCTGACTTTC	CASSLQGYGTGANVLTF
TRBV20-1	TRBJ2-7	TRBD2	many	TGCAGTGCGACCGGGACTAGCGACTCCTACGAGCAGTACTTC	CSATGTSDSYEQYF
TRBV11-2	TRBJ2-7	TRBD2	few	TGTGCCAGCAGCTTGGGACTAGCGGGAGAAGGGTCCTACGAGCAGTACTTC	CASSLGLAGEGSYEQYF
TRBV18	TRBJ1-5	TRBD1	many	TGTGCCAGCTCACCGACAGGGGACCAGCCCCAGCATTTT	CASSPTGDQPQHF
TRBV2	TRBJ1-1	TRBD1	many	TGTGCCAGCAAGCCGGGACAGGGCAACACTGAAGCTTTCTTT	CASKPGQGNTEAFF
TRBV2	TRBJ2-7	TRBD1	many	TGTGCCAACCGGGACAGGACCTACGAGCAGTACTTC	CANRDRTYEQYF
TRBV5-1	TRBJ2-5	TRBD1	-	TGCGCCAGCAGCTCCTGGGACAGCCAAGAGACCCAGTACTTC	CASSSWDSQETQYF
TRBV24-1	TRBJ2-3	-	-	TGTGCCACCAGTGAAACTCAATGGGGGACAGATACGCAGTATTTT	CATSETQWGTDTQYF
TRBV7-8	TRBJ1-1	-	-	TGTGCCAGCAGCCCAATCTCTGAAGCTTTCTTT	CASSPISEAFF
TRBV7-8	TRBJ2-5	-	-	TGTGCCAGCAGCTTAGACCCCGCGACAGCCCAAGAGACCCAGTACTTC	CASSLDPATAQETQYF
TRBV6-1	TRBJ1-6	-	few	TGTGCCAGCAACAGACAGCTCGCCTATAATTCACCCCTCCACTTT	CASNRQLAYNSPLHF
TRBV4-1	TRBJ2-1	-	few	TGCGCCAGCAGCCAAACCCCTGACGGGAAAAGACTCAATGAGCAGTTCTTC	CASSQTPDGKRLNEQFF
TRBV28	TRBJ1-1	TRBD1	many	TGTGCCAGCAGTTTCTTTAGGGGGCCCCGCCACACTGAAGCTTTCTTT	CASSFFRGPRHTEAFF
TRBV5-1	TRBJ2-3	-	few	TGCGCCAGCAGCTTGGCCCAGGGGGGGCAGTATTTT	CASSLAQGGQYF
TRBV20-1	TRBJ2-5	-	few	TGCAGTGCTAGACCATGGGGTCTCGAGACCCAGTACTTC	CSARPWGLETQYF